This record covers a single T cell receptor beta chain. The specificity of this receptor is unknown. No quality values exist for individual bases; no much larger clone is one base distant. Inclusive of the bounding cysteine and phenylalanine, the CDR3 is 13 residues long. Here the CDR3 DNA is all that survives: 39 bases in frame from base 1. Sequences LGHDT (CDR1) and YNNKEL (CDR2) are obtained from the germline V gene (reference sequence). Cut back by 3 bases and 3 bases, the V and J ends lie 8 bases apart. This specimen's time point label, per the study, means: baseline before first vaccination. The vaccinee samples were drawn from two UK trials, COV001 and COV002, one of which was a single-blind randomized controlled phase 2/3 trial testing AZD1222 (ChAdOx1 nCoV-19) in healthy adults. For TCRbeta chain sequencing, PBMC samples were collected from trial participants at day 0 and at day 28 after the second dose.

The CDR3 regions of human TCRbeta chains were analyzed by immunosequencing. For the original study's pipeline: TCRs in the repertoires were matched against a reference library of SARS-CoV-2-specific TCRs that had been generated with the MIRA antigen-specificity platform. Breadth was defined as the fraction of unique TCRs that were SARS-CoV-2-associated, and depth was defined as the fraction of total T cells that were SARS-CoV-2-associated. Using the MIRA data, each spike-specific TCR was assigned both to the spike region to which the TCR was reactive and to a CD4 or CD8 class. Log10-transformed breadth and depth values were compared by one-way ANOVA with Sidak's multiple comparisons tests. Imported from immuneACCESS, the table was reduced by TCRdb to in-frame sequences with V and J called. These copies leave out some clones; in studies compared against another copy, an unresolved V gene accounts for under half, and the cause of the remainder is not known. V, J and clone size are those of that table, while D and trimming were read from the DNA. The sample has approximately 150,000 clones on record, approximately 90% of them singletons. The ten biggest clones cover 2.5% to 3% of the sample.

This specimen belongs to a study of T cell responses to AZD1222 COVID-19 vaccine (dated by TCRdb to the early 2020s). About the full investigation: AZD1222 recipients given second doses at about 4 weeks or at about 12 weeks were pooled, since spike-specific TCR depth and breadth were not found to differ between the two schedules. Trial participants were enrolled by age into 18-55, 56-69 and 70-plus year subgroups, with about 150, 28 and 57 TCR-sequenced participants respectively. A total of 230 to 250 trial participants underwent TCR sequencing, of whom about 210 received two doses of AZD1222 and around 25 received two doses of the MenACWY control vaccine. The paper's findings and limits, for the study overall: Because no day 14 peak-response samples were available, the repertoires could be characterized only after the peak T cell response. Conclusions about previously exposed vaccinees were limited because only six or seven AZD1222 recipients were SARS-CoV-2 seropositive at baseline. Participants were mostly white British, with more females than males. The authors suggested clonal diversity may have been underestimated. Epitopes outside the regions mutated in the B.1.351 and B.1.1.7 variants were reportedly recognized by nearly half of the unique spike-specific TCRs. In the small 56-69-year group, the increase in depth fell short of significance, most likely because of low power. CD4 TCRs associated with the vaccine covered the entire spike protein, and the dominant responses were in regions 160-218 and 743-854. Spike-specific TCR breadth and depth rose significantly after two AZD1222 doses compared with day 0 and with MenACWY recipients.

The receptor was derived from an adult in good health. This sequence uses TRBV3-1 (or the pseudogene TRBV3-2) and TRBJ1-1; D gene: possibly TRBD1, on 6 matching bases. This specimen consisted of peripheral blood, obtained on day 0 of AZD1222 vaccination. At the DNA level, the sequence is TGTGCCAGCAGCCATCAGGGGTACACTGAAGCTTTCTTT. It translates to CASSHQGYTEAFF.